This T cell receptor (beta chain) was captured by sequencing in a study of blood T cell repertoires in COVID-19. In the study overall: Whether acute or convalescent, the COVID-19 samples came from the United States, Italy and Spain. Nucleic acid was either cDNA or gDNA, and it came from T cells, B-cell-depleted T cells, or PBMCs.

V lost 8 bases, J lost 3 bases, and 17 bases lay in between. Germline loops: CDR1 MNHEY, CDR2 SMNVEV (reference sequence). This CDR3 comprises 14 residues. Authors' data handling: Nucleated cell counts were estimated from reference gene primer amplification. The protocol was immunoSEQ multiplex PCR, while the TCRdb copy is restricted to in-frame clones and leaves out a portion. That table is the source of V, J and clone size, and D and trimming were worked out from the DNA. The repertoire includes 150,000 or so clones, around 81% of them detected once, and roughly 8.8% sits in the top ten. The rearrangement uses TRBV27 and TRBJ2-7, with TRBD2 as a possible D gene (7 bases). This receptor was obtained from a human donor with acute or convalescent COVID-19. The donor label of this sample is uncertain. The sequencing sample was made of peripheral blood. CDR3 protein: CASLVWGGRYEQYV. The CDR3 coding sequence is TGTGCCAGCCTCGTTTGGGGGGGCCGCTACGAGCAGTACGTC.